Below are 14 T cell receptor beta chains sequenced from a single sample in a study of OX40 agonist ivuxolimab in advanced cancers. Generated by immunoSEQ multiplex PCR, the TCRdb table keeps only in-frame clones and is missing some. The sample has over 100,000 clones, roughly 95% seen once; the top ten hold about 0.14%. The sequenced sample was CD4+ or CD8+ T cells sorted from blood, obtained in a trial of the OX40 agonist ivuxolimab. The source of these receptors is an adult with an advanced solid tumor such as melanoma, head and neck, liver or kidney cancer.

This clone was seen once. This same CDR3 is encoded by further DNA sequences in the sample. The chain employs TRBV6-5 and TRBJ2-2; D is undetermined. The CDR3 spans 11 residues. Germline CDR1 is MNHEY and CDR2 is SVGAGI. Deletions cut 5 bases from V and 5 bases from J, with 3 bases between. The CDR3 DNA is TGTGCCAGCAGTAGAACCGGGGAGCTGTTTTTT. Its protein product is CASSRTGELFF.

V gene TRBV19 combines with J gene TRBJ2-6, with a possible D match to TRBD2 (7 bases). V was pared by 5 bases and J by 1 base, with 18 bases between. Germline V gene sequence: CDR1 LNHDA, CDR2 SQIVND (reference sequence). There are 18 residues in the CDR3. DNA for the CDR3: TGTGCCAGTAGTGGGAAAGGCAGGGGAGGGTCTGGGGCCAACGTCCTGACTTTC. Encoded protein: CASSGKGRGGSGANVLTF.

This clone was picked up one time. V is TRBV7-9 and J is TRBJ2-1, with D unresolved. Germline V gene sequence: CDR1 SEHNR, CDR2 FQNEAQ (reference sequence). The ends were cut back, 1 base at V and 5 bases at J, with 9 bases in the middle. CDR3 length: 14 residues. As DNA, the CDR3 is TGTGCCAGCAGCTTAGTTGGCAGCCACAATGAGCAGTTCTTC. Translating gives CASSLVGSHNEQFF.

The rearrangement links TRBV7-2 to TRBJ2-1, with TRBD2 as a possible D gene (5 bases). Trimming took off 2 bases at V and 9 bases at J, with 17 bases between the two ends. Germline V gene lookup returns CDR1 SGHTA and CDR2 FQGNSA. The CDR3 is made up of 15 amino acids. The CDR3 DNA reads TGTGCCAGCAGCTTAACCCTAGTCCGAGGGAGTGAGCAGTTCTTC. This codes for CASSLTLVRGSEQFF.

The sample holds one count of this clone. The chain carries TRBV18 and TRBJ2-3, with D tentatively TRBD1 or TRBD2 (5 bases each). Trimming shortened V by 3 bases and J by 6 bases, and 19 bases separated the two germline ends. The CDR3 totals 16 residues. Germline loops: CDR1 KGHSH, CDR2 LQKENI. CDR3 DNA: TGTGCCAGCTCACCCTATCATGATCTCGAGGGGGATACGCAGTATTTT. This translates into CASSPYHDLEGDTQYF. Drawing the rest from reference TRBV18 and TRBJ2-3, the complete variable domain is NAGVMQNPRHLVRRRGQEARLRCSPMKGHSHVYWYRQLPEEGLKFMVYLQKENIIDESGMPKERFSAEFPKEGPSILRIQQVVRGDSAAYFCASSPYHDLEGDTQYFGPGTRLTVL.

V and J are TRBV21-1 and TRBJ2-1; the D call of TRBD1 is as the table states it, not checked on the DNA. TRBV21-1 is classified as a pseudogene. The CDR3 is 17 residues long. The CDR3 sequence is CASSKTSTGKFYNEQFF. The DNA of the CDR3 is TGTGCCAGCAGCAAAACCTCTACAGGGAAGTTCTACAATGAGCAGTTCTTC.

The chain is built from TRBV28 and TRBJ2-1; D is perhaps TRBD1 (5 bases). The length of the CDR3 is 17 residues. CDR1 is MDHEN, CDR2 SYDVKM, per germline. The V and J ends lost 6 bases and 4 bases respectively, with 22 bases between them. CDR3 nucleotide sequence: TGTGCCAGCAGCAAACTTACCTATGACAGAAAATACAATGAGCAGTTCTTC. It yields the protein CASSKLTYDRKYNEQFF.

The chain joins TRBV18 to TRBJ1-2; 7 nucleotides agree with TRBD1. The CDR3 is made up of 15 amino acids. CDR1 is KGHSH, CDR2 LQKENI, per germline. V dropped 1 base and J dropped 2; count of bases not matched to a gene: 4. Here the CDR3 reads CASSPLETGNYGYTF. The CDR3 region has the DNA TGTGCCAGCTCACCACTTGAGACAGGGAACTATGGCTACACCTTC.

This sequence joins TRBV4-2 and TRBJ2-1; 11 bases match TRBD2. With 4 bases clipped from V and 10 bases from J, the junction kept 15 bases outside the gene matches. Germline CDR1 and CDR2: LGHNA and YNFKEQ. The CDR3 runs 17 residues. The CDR3 reads CASSPIGVAGGPREQFF. The DNA for the CDR3 is TGTGCCAGCAGCCCCATCGGGGTAGCGGGGGGGCCCCGAGAGCAGTTCTTC.

V and J are TRBV12-5 and TRBJ2-1; tentatively, D is TRBD1 (6 bases). Trimming shortened V by 2 bases and J by 11 bases, and 13 bases separated the two germline ends. Germline-derived CDR1 and CDR2 are LGHNT and FRNRAP. The CDR3 has 13 residues. The CDR3 sequence: CASGLLDRLQQFF. The CDR3 DNA is TGTGCTAGTGGTTTGCTGGACAGATTACAGCAGTTCTTC.

The chain carries TRBV28 and TRBJ2-1; D possibly uses TRBD1 or TRBD2 (5 bases each). This CDR3 region has 14 residues. The V end was cut by 8 bases, the J end by 0 bases, with 11 bases between. CDR1 MDHEN and CDR2 SYDVKM come from the germline V gene. CDR3 region: CASGRQYSYNEQFF. In DNA form, the CDR3 reads TGTGCCAGCGGGAGACAGTACTCCTACAATGAGCAGTTCTTC.

This sequence joins TRBV28 and TRBJ2-7; 9 bases map to TRBD1. V was clipped by 2 bases and J by 3 bases; unmatched bases: 14. The germline CDR1 and CDR2 sequences are MDHEN and SYDVKM. CDR3 length: 18 amino acids. The CDR3 DNA reads as TGTGCCAGCAGTTTACCCTCGGGACAGGGAGTGTGGGGCTACGAGCAGTACTTC. As protein: CASSLPSGQGVWGYEQYF.

The chain joins TRBV2 to TRBJ2-5; 12 positions match TRBD2. The CDR3 spans 15 residues. CDR1 and CDR2 from the germline V gene are SNHLY and FYNNEI. The junction had 7 bases not matched to a gene; V was cut back by 6 bases and J by 5 bases. The CDR3 is CASRPGLAGMETQYF. CDR3 nucleotides: TGTGCCAGCAGGCCGGGACTAGCGGGTATGGAGACCCAGTACTTC.

This clone came up once. This rearrangement joins TRBV4-3 to TRBJ1-2; maybe TRBD1 (5 bases). Germline V gene sequence: CDR1 LGHNA, CDR2 YSLEER. The CDR3 covers 14 residues. The V end was cut by 4 bases, the J end by 5 bases, with 14 bases between. The CDR3 loop is CASSPPGARYGYTF. The CDR3 coding sequence is TGCGCCAGCAGCCCACCCGGGGCCCGGTATGGCTACACCTTC.